This T cell receptor (beta chain) was profiled in a study of blood T cell repertoires in COVID-19. Looking at the study overall: Collection of acute and convalescent COVID-19 samples took place in the United States, Italy and Spain.

In the original workflow: The authors estimated nucleated cell counts from reference gene primer amplification. Clones were read by immunoSEQ multiplex PCR, and TCRdb kept only the in-frame ones, dropping some. D and trimming come from the DNA, and the V and J calls and clone size come from that table. This sample carries about 160,000 clones, less than 85% of them seen once, and the ten largest clones take 15% to 20%. CDR3 length: 14 amino acids. V was clipped by 5 bases and J by 4 bases; unmatched bases: 6. Looked up from germline, CDR1 is LNHNV and CDR2 is YYDKDF (reference sequence). Individuals aged about 18 to 95 years were recruited from fewer than 30 US areas.

The sequence was obtained from a man between 60 and 70 years old who had recovered from COVID-19. The genes are TRBV15 and TRBJ1-2; 8 bases match TRBD1. The sequenced sample was PBMCs or T cells enriched from blood (not recorded which). The CDR3 sequence: CATSDGTGVYGYTF. CDR3 coding DNA: TGTGCCACCAGCGATGGGACAGGAGTCTATGGCTACACCTTC.